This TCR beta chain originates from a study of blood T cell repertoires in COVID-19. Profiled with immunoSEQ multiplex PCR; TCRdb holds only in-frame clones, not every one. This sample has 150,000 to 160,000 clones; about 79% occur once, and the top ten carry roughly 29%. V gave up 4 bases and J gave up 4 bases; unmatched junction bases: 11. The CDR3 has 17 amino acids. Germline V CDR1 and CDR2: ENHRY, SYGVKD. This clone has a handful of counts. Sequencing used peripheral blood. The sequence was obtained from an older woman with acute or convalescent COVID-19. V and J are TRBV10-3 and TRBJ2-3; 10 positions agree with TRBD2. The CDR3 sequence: CAISALGAGGRADTQYF. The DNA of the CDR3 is TGTGCCATCAGTGCCCTAGGAGCGGGGGGGCGCGCAGATACGCAGTATTTT.